This is a list of T cell receptor beta chains from one sample in a study of OX40 agonist ivuxolimab in advanced cancers. Method: immunoSEQ multiplex PCR; TCRdb's copy keeps in-frame clones and lacks some. The table shows around 90,000 clones, with 90% to 95% occurring only once. Sequencing used CD4+ or CD8+ T cells sorted from blood, obtained in a trial of the OX40 agonist ivuxolimab. These receptors all come from an adult with an advanced solid tumor such as melanoma, head and neck, liver or kidney cancer. Both conserved end residues are part of each CDR3. Fields, in order: CDR3 length, D gene, J gene, V gene, CDR3 protein, CDR3 DNA. A D gene is named only where the DNA matches it firmly.

>18|.|TRBJ2-7|TRBV28
CASSTSLTGLQGLYEQYF
TGTGCCAGCAGTACCTCCTTGACAGGGCTACAGGGACTCTACGAGCAGTACTTC
>14|.|TRBJ1-1|TRBV7-2
CASSFQGQNTEAFF
TGTGCCAGCAGCTTCCAGGGGCAGAACACTGAAGCTTTCTTT
>14|TRBD2|TRBJ2-3|TRBV19
CASSKGLVTDTQYF
TGTGCCAGTAGTAAGGGACTAGTGACAGATACGCAGTATTTT
>15|TRBD1|TRBJ1-1|TRBV7-9
CASSFGTGANTEAFF
TGTGCCAGCAGCTTCGGGACAGGGGCGAACACTGAAGCTTTCTTT
>15|TRBD2|TRBJ2-2|TRBV5-1
CASSGLAGGTGELFF
TGCGCCAGCAGCGGACTAGCGGGAGGTACCGGGGAGCTGTTTTTT
>14|.|TRBJ1-1|TRBV10-3
CATSKSGRRTEAFF
TGTGCCACCTCTAAATCAGGGCGAAGGACTGAAGCTTTCTTT
>14|.|TRBJ1-1|TRBV5-6
CASSLRALNTEAFF
TGTGCCAGCAGCTTGAGAGCTCTGAACACTGAAGCTTTCTTT
>14|.|TRBJ1-3|TRBV7-2
CASSLFPGINTIYF
TGTGCCAGCAGCTTATTTCCGGGGATAAACACCATATATTTT
>14|.|TRBJ2-1|TRBV27
CASSNTGVRNEQFF
TGTGCCAGCAGTAACACTGGGGTAAGAAATGAGCAGTTCTTC
>13|TRBD1|TRBJ2-3|TRBV10-3
CATRDRSTDTQYF
TGTGCCACCCGGGACAGGTCCACAGATACGCAGTATTTT
>15|.|TRBJ2-2|TRBV5-1
CASSLVVGVTGELFF
TGCGCCAGCAGCTTGGTCGTCGGAGTAACCGGGGAGCTGTTTTTT
>16|.|TRBJ2-2|TRBV28
CASSSVGQRYTGELFF
TGTGCCAGCAGTTCGGTAGGACAGAGATACACCGGGGAGCTGTTTTTT
>15|.|TRBJ1-4|TRBV9
CASSVGVTENEKLFF
TGTGCCAGCAGCGTAGGTGTGACAGAGAATGAAAAACTGTTTTTT
>16|TRBD1|TRBJ2-7|TRBV28
CASSPIRGLSSYEQYF
TGTGCCAGCAGTCCCATCAGGGGGTTAAGCTCCTACGAGCAGTACTTC